The 15 T cell receptor beta chains presented below share a single source sample, sequenced in a study of cytomegalovirus exposure and HLA in healthy donors. Use of 60 Vbeta and 13 Jbeta primers characterized the PCR. Measured with immunoSEQ multiplex PCR; TCRdb has only the in-frame clones, and not every one. The table shows 95,000 to 150,000 clones, with 75% to 90% occurring only once. Sequenced material: PBMCs. The receptor set was obtained from a man aged 25 to 45 in good health and CMV-seronegative.

The chain couples TRBV6-6 to TRBJ1-3; D unclear. V was cut by 0 bases and J by 5 bases, with 8 bases left in between. CDR3 size: 14 residues. Germline lookup yields CDR1 MNHNY and CDR2 SVGAGI (reference sequence). The CDR3: CASSYSTTRNTIYF. The CDR3 nucleotides are TGTGCCAGCAGTTACTCGACTACTAGAAACACCATATATTTT.

V is TRBV5-1 and J is TRBJ2-5, with D unclear. V was pared by 7 bases and J by 1 base, with 11 bases between. Germline V gives CDR1 SGHRS, CDR2 YFSETQ. The CDR3 is made up of 13 amino acids. The CDR3 nucleotides read TGCGCCAGCTCCCTTAGCAGCCAAGAGACCCAGTACTTC. Amino acids: CASSLSSQETQYF.

This rearrangement joins TRBV9 to TRBJ2-3; D may be TRBD1 (6 bases). Germline-derived CDR1 and CDR2 are SGDLS and YYNGEE. Between the trimmed V and J ends, which lost 5 bases and 3 bases, there was a span of 16 bases. This CDR3 comprises 15 residues. DNA for the CDR3: TGTGCCAGCAGTCCTACAGGGCGTAGGACAGATACGCAGTATTTT. It yields the protein CASSPTGRRTDTQYF.

This chain links TRBV9 with TRBJ1-6, with D unresolved. Germline CDR1 and CDR2: SGDLS and YYNGEE. The CDR3 spans 15 residues. V lost 6 bases and J lost 2, with 12 bases in between. CDR3 in amino acids: CASTKGAAYNSPLHF. The CDR3 nucleotides read TGTGCCAGCACCAAAGGAGCGGCCTATAATTCACCCCTCCACTTT.

This clone came up once. The CDR3 spells CSARSRHGQYF. CDR3 DNA: TGCAGTGCTAGATCCCGACATGGGCAGTACTTC. The gene calls are TRBV20-1 and TRBJ2-7; D is uncertain. The CDR3 is 11 residues long. Germline CDR1 reads DFQATT; CDR2 reads SNEGSKA (reference sequence). Trimming shortened V by 2 bases and J by 9 bases, and 11 bases separated the two germline ends.

The genes are TRBV7-2 and TRBJ1-5; no definite D call. The CDR3 runs to 14 residues. Per the germline V gene, CDR1 is SGHTA and CDR2 is FQGNSA. V shed 5 bases and J shed 6 bases, with 14 bases lying between them. In DNA, the CDR3 is TGTGCCAGCAGCCCGCCTCCCGGGATTCAGCCCCAGCATTTT. Translating gives CASSPPPGIQPQHF. The whole variable domain, filled in from reference TRBV7-2 and TRBJ1-5, reads GAGVSQSPSNKVTEKGKDVELRCDPISGHTALYWYRQSLGQGLEFLIYFQGNSAPDKSGLPSDRFSAERTGGSVSTLTIQRTQQEDSAVYLCASSPPPGIQPQHFGDGTRLSIL.

The chain recombines TRBV10-1 with TRBJ1-4, with a possible D match to TRBD1 (6 bases). Trimming pared 8 bases from V and 5 bases from J, leaving 15 bases between. The CDR3 sequence is 14 residues long. Germline CDR1 WNHNN, CDR2 SYGVQD (reference sequence). The DNA for the CDR3 is TGCGCCAGCTTGCGGACAGCCGAAAATGAAAAACTGTTTTTT. This sequence encodes CASLRTAENEKLFF.

The chain links TRBV28 to TRBJ1-1; D is perhaps TRBD1 (5 bases). Germline-derived CDR1 and CDR2 are MDHEN and SYDVKM. This CDR3 comprises 14 residues. V lost 1 base to trimming and J lost 1 base, with 7 bases between them. The CDR3 DNA reads as TGTGCCAGCAGTTTATTAACAGGGAACACTGAAGCTTTCTTT. It translates to CASSLLTGNTEAFF.

The V gene is TRBV19, the J gene TRBJ1-5; 7 nucleotides agree with TRBD1. The ends lost 2 bases at V and 5 bases at J; junction bases unmatched: 0. This CDR3 comprises 13 residues. Germline-derived CDR1 and CDR2 are LNHDA and SQIVND (reference sequence). The CDR3 region is CASSITGDQPQHF. CDR3 sequence (DNA): TGTGCCAGTAGTATAACAGGGGATCAGCCCCAGCATTTT.

V is TRBV5-8 and J is TRBJ1-2, with a weak D call TRBD1 (5 bases). The CDR3 runs 15 residues. Trimming took 0 bases from V and 3 from J, leaving 12 bases between them. The germline V gene encodes CDR1 SGHTS and CDR2 YDEGEE. CDR3 nucleotides: TGTGCCAGCAGCTTGGGACAGCGCCGTCACTATGGCTACACCTTC. It codes for CASSLGQRRHYGYTF.

V usage is TRBV27 and J usage is TRBJ2-5; a weak D match, TRBD2 (5 bases). TRBJ2-7 matches the DNA end more closely, so the J call is doubtful. Germline loops: CDR1 MNHEY, CDR2 SMNVEV (reference sequence). This CDR3 spans 14 amino acids. The CDR3 DNA reads TGTGCCAGCAGTTTAGGAGGCGTCGGGTACGAGCAGTACTTC. This translates into CASSLGGVGYEQYF.

The rearrangement uses TRBV13 and TRBJ2-7, with 8 bases identical to TRBD1. V was pared by 5 bases and J by 0 bases, with 6 bases of the junction left unmatched. CDR3 length equals 15 residues. Germline loops: CDR1 PRHDT, CDR2 FYEKMQ (reference sequence). CDR3 DNA sequence: TGTGCCAGCAGCCCCCGGGACAGGTCCTCCTACGAGCAGTACTTC. This translates into CASSPRDRSSYEQYF. Filled out from reference TRBV13 and TRBJ2-7, the complete variable domain reads AAGVIQSPRHLIKEKRETATLKCYPIPRHDTVYWYQQGPGQDPQFLISFYEKMQSDKGSIPDRFSAQQFSDYHSELNMSSLELGDSALYFCASSPRDRSSYEQYFGPGTRLTVT.

Here the CDR3 reads CASSESLSTDTQYF. The CDR3 DNA reads as TGTGCCAGCAGTGAAAGTCTATCCACAGATACGCAGTATTTT. The chain is built from TRBV2 and TRBJ2-3; D is uncertain. Germline CDR1 is SNHLY and CDR2 is FYNNEI. CDR3 length: 14 amino acids. The ends were cut back, 2 bases at V and 2 bases at J, with 8 bases in the middle.

The V call is TRBV5-1, the J call TRBJ2-2; perhaps TRBD2 as D (7 bases). Germline V gives CDR1 SGHRS, CDR2 YFSETQ. With 4 bases removed from V and 3 bases from J, the gap between germline ends came to 13 bases. There are 15 residues in the CDR3. CDR3: CASSGRGKDTGELFF. The CDR3 DNA sequence: TGCGCCAGCAGCGGGAGGGGGAAGGACACCGGGGAGCTGTTTTTT.

Only one count was recorded for this clone. This rearrangement joins TRBV19 to TRBJ2-1, with TRBD2 identical over 7 bases. There are 15 residues in the CDR3. Per germline, CDR1 LNHDA and CDR2 SQIVND (reference sequence). The junction had 8 bases not matched to a gene; V was cut back by 2 bases and J by 7 bases. The DNA for the CDR3 is TGTGCCAGTAGTATAATGGGGTCCGGGGGGAATGAGCAGTTCTTC. It codes for CASSIMGSGGNEQFF.